This T cell receptor beta chain was recorded in a study of regulatory and conventional T cells in RAG deficiency (dated by TCRdb to the late 2010s). Notes on the research overall: High-throughput TCR beta sequencing was used to compare the diversity and composition of the Treg, conventional CD4+ and CD8+ T cell repertoires of RAG-deficient patients with those of healthy controls. Broader findings and caveats from the paper: The CD25-high CD127-low cells sorted from Omenn syndrome patients may be peripherally activated cells rather than true Treg cells. All patient T-cell subsets had shorter CDR3 lengths; Omenn syndrome patients showed >75% Treg-Tconv repertoire overlap at nucleotide and amino acid level. Compared with controls, Omenn syndrome and CID/AS patients had around 96-fold fewer unique TCR beta sequences in Treg cells, whereas the reduction in the other subsets was around 9.1-fold. Compared with control T-cell subpopulations, RAG-deficient patients had much lower Shannon entropy and higher Simpson indices. Some T-cell subset analyses were not performed for some subjects.

Library prep was done by the immunoSEQ multiplex PCR assay. Genomic DNA from the sorted T-cell subsets was used to amplify rearranged TCR beta chain products, which were then sequenced. As for the original processing: Shannon entropy and Simpson indices were used to measure the diversity of productive TCR beta rearrangements in each repertoire. Clonal expansion was assessed using the summed frequency of the 100 most abundant productive TCR beta clonotypes among total reads. The TRB repertoires were evaluated with a self-reactivity index based on amino acid usage at CDR3beta positions 6 and 7. Two-way ANOVA was used for repertoire analyses, while Student t or Mann-Whitney tests were used for flow cytometric analyses. In its TCRdb copy, this immuneACCESS table keeps in-frame sequences only and misses some clones. Where compared with another copy, unresolved V genes explain less than half of these, and the others have no known cause. V, J and clone size were drawn from that table, and D and trimming were deduced from the DNA. The sample records roughly 20,000 clones, 80% to 90% of which are singletons. The ten largest clones represent 1.4% of the sample.

Including cysteine and phenylalanine, the CDR3 has 13 amino acids. Only CDR3 DNA is held: 39 bases, read in frame from base 1. V loses 7 bases, J loses 7 bases, and the germline ends lie 13 bases apart. For CDR1 and CDR2, the germline V gene lists MDHEN and SYDVKM. Regulatory T cells were purified from blood as CD4+CD25-high CD127-low cells before genomic DNA extraction. Repertoire analyses used several healthy control donors as the comparison group. About this clone: Its antigen remains unidentified. Base qualities are missing; no much larger clone stands one base away.

The sample also formed part of further work on regulatory T cells. The second study's paper adds: For the multiplex PCR, 52 forward TRBV primers and 13 reverse TRBJ primers were used, and amplification bias was corrected with both assay-based and computational methods. Patient repertoires showed restricted unique TRB V-J pairs and skewed V and J gene usage, most marked in regulatory T cells. The study compared T-cell receptor beta repertoires of sorted regulatory, conventional CD4+ and CD8+ T cells between CD3G-deficient patients and healthy controls. Ficoll density separation was used to isolate peripheral blood mononuclear cells. Within the immunoSEQ assay, multiplex PCR amplified rearranged TRB loci from genomic DNA. TRB amplicons were sequenced using an Illumina HiSeq platform. Custom algorithms error-filtered the raw sequences and aligned them to reference gene sequences, after which the immunoSEQ online tools were used for analysis. Frequencies of productive and nonproductive TRB rearrangements were assessed among unique sequences as well as among total sequences. Group comparisons used t tests, Mann-Whitney tests or two-way ANOVA run in Prism software.

The receptor was derived from a human donor in good health. The rearrangement joined TRBV28 to TRBJ1-4; matching of 6 bases hints at TRBD1 as the D gene. The sample taken for sequencing was Tregs sorted from blood. The nucleotides are TGTGCCAGCAACCGAGTGGGGGCTGAAAAACTGTTTTTT. Translated, this gives CASNRVGAEKLFF.